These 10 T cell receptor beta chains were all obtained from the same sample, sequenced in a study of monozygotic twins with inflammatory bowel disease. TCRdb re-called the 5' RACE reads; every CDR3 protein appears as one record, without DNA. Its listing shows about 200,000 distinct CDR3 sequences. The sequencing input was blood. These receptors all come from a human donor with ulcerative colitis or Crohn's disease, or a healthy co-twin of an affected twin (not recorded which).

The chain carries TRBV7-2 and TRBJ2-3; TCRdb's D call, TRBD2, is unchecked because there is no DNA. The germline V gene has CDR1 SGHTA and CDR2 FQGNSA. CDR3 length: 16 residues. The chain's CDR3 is CASSFLAGESTDTQYF.

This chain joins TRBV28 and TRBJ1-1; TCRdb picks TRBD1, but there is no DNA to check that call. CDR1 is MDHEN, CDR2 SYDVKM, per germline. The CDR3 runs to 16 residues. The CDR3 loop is CASSQGGAVRNTEAFF.

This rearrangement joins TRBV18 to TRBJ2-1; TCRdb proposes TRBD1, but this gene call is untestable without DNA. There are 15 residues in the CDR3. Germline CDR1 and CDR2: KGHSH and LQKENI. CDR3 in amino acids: CASSPPRSGSDEQFF.

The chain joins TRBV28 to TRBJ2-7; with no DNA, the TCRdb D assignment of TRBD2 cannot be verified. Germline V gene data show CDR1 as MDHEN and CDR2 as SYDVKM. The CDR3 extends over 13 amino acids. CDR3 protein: CASSSGLAREQYF. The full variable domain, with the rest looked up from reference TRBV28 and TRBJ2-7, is DVKVTQSSRYLVKRTGEKVFLECVQDMDHENMFWYRQDPGLGLRLIYFSYDVKMKEKGDIPEGYSVSREKKERFSLILESASTNQTSMYLCASSSGLAREQYFGPGTRLTVT.

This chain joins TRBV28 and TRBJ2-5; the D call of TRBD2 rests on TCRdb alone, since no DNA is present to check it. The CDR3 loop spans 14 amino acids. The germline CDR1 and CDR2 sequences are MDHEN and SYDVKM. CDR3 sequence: CASNGGRVWETQYF.

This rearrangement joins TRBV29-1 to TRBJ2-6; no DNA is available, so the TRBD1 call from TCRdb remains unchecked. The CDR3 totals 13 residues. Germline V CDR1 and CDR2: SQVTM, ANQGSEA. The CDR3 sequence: CSATGSGANVLTF. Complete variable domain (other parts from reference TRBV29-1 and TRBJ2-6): SAVISQKPSRDICQRGTSLTIQCQVDSQVTMMFWYRQQPGQSLTLIATANQGSEATYESGFVIDKFPISRPNLTFSTLTVSNMSPEDSSIYLCSATGSGANVLTFGAGSRLTVL.

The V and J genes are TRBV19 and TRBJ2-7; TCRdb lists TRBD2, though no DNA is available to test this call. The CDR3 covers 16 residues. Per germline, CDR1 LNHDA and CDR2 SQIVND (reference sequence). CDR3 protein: CASSIAGTSSSYEQYF.

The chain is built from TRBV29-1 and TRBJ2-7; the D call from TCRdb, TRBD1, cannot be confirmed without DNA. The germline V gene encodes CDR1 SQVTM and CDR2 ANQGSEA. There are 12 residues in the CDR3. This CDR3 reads CSVQGDNYEQYF.

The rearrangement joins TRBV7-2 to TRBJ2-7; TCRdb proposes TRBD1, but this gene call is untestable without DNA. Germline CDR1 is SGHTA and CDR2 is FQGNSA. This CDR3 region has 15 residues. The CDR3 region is CASSLARGKMNEQYF.

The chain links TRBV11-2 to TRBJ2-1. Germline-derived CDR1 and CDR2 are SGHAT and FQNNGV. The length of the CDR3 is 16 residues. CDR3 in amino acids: CASSQSFGSSYNEQFF.